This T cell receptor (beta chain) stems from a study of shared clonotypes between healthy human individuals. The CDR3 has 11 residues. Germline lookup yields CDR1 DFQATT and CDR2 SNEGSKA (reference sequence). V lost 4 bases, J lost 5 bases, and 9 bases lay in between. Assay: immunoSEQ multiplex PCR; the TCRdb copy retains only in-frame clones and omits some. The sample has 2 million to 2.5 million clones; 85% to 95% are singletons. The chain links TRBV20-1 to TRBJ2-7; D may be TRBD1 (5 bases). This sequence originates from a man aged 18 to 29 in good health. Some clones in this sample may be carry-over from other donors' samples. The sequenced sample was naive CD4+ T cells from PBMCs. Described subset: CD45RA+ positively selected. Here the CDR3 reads CSAKQGDEQYF. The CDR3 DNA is TGCAGTGCTAAGCAAGGGGACGAGCAGTACTTC.